This T cell receptor (beta chain) was obtained from a study of CD8+CD57+ T cells in acquired aplastic anemia listed by TCRdb under 2018. At the level of the whole study: Extracted DNA from sorted CD4+ and CD8+ cells averaged about 3 ug, ranging from about 0.17 to 30 ug. Healthy donor samples averaged approximately 10 million reads for CD4+ and 11 million to 12 million for CD8+ cells. What the research found in general, with its limitations: Nearly 30 CD8+ CDR3 sequences were found in both patients and controls but appeared to be highly expressed in patients and within the immunodominant clones of the patients. No significant difference in CD8+ Simpson's diversity was found between patients and healthy controls (P=0.060).

Genomic DNA was used as template for profiling of TCR beta VDJ combinations and CDR3 sequences. TCR repertoire sequencing was run on an Illumina HiSeq 2000. In the paper's pipeline: TRBV/TRBJ rearrangement plots, CDR3 size and DJ length profiles, and Simpson's diversity index were used to assess repertoires. Whichever DNA sequence was most abundant in the deep sequencing data was defined as the immunodominant clone. CDR3 amino acid sequences were screened for sharing across subjects and compared with published repertoires and the VDJdb database. Using fastp trimming at Q25 and MiXCR clonotype assembly, TCRdb reanalyzed the public sequencing data and kept in-frame beta chains. Rows matching on CDR3 protein sequence are summarized as one entry with the most common DNA and genes. These V and J calls originate from TCRdb's pipeline instead of the authors' own analysis. The sample profile shows around 200,000 distinct CDR3 sequences; roughly half of them were found once. Roughly 15% of the sample belongs to the ten largest clones.

Turning to this clonotype: Its target antigen remains unknown. No clone much larger than this one lies a single base away; base qualities are absent.

Trimmed from V: 4 bases; trimmed from J: 7 bases; junction bases lacking a gene match: 9. The CDR3 contains 15 residues, cysteine and phenylalanine counted. Only the CDR3 DNA stays, 45 bases, in frame from base 1. CDR1 and CDR2 (LNHDA, SQIVND) derive from the germline V gene (reference sequence). In this study, sorted CD4+ and CD8+ T cells from the blood of healthy subjects and of severe aplastic anemia patients had their TCR repertoires deep-sequenced. Ficoll-Paque density gradient centrifugation was used to isolate peripheral blood mononuclear cells. Before DNA was extracted, CD4+ and CD8+ T cells were sorted using either FACS or magnetic beads.

The chain is made from TRBV19 and TRBJ1-5, with TRBD1 identical over 8 junction bases. Input material: sorted CD4+, CD8+, or CD8+CD57+ T cells (not recorded which) from PBMCs. The sequence was obtained from a human donor in good health, serving as a control. The DNA sequence is given as TGTGCCAGTAGTACCCCGGGACAGGTAAGGCAGCCCCAGCATTTT. It codes for CASSTPGQVRQPQHF.